The next 12 T cell receptor beta chains were all read from a single sample in a study of blood T cells in healthy people across ages. PCR was performed a second time for about 7 to 11 cycles using a sample-barcoded 5' primer and a J-beta primer mix. TCRdb passed the 5' RACE reads through MiXCR, listing each CDR3 protein once. The data show under 2 million distinct CDR3 sequences, almost 35% seen once. The sample was blood. The source of these receptors is a woman younger than 45 in good health.

This clonotype has a handful of counts. The chain has TRBV29-1 and TRBJ1-2, with D possibly matching TRBD1 (5 bases). Trimming stripped 4 bases from V and 2 bases from J, with 11 bases between. The CDR3 contains 13 residues. Germline V gives CDR1 SQVTM, CDR2 ANQGSEA. The CDR3 region has the DNA TGCAGCGTTGTCGAAGGGGCCAACTATGGCTACACCTTC. Translating gives CSVVEGANYGYTF.

This clonotype turned up a few times. The chain has TRBV5-1 and TRBJ2-1; no reliable D call. With 0 bases removed from V and 8 bases from J, the gap between germline ends came to 15 bases. This CDR3 is 15 amino acids long. Germline loops: CDR1 SGHRS, CDR2 YFSETQ. The CDR3 region has the DNA TGCGCCAGCAGCTTGGCCCAGCCCCCTCGGGATGAGCAGTTCTTC. It encodes CASSLAQPPRDEQFF.

In this sample, this clonotype turned up a few times. The J gene is TRBJ1-6, the V gene TRBV30; D unclear. CDR3 length: 14 residues. Looked up from germline, CDR1 is GTSNPN and CDR2 is SVGIG (reference sequence). Trimming stripped 2 bases from V and 7 bases from J, with 12 bases between. The CDR3 loop reads CAWSTTSWNSPLHF. Here the CDR3 DNA reads TGTGCCTGGAGTACAACGTCATGGAATTCACCCCTCCACTTT.

The chain carries TRBV12-3 or TRBV12-4 and TRBJ1-1; D is ambiguous. Trimming cost V 3 bases and J 0 bases, with 14 bases left between them. The CDR3 is made up of 16 amino acids. The CDR3 here is CASSFRQATMNTEAFF. The CDR3 DNA is TGTGCCAGCAGTTTTAGGCAGGCTACAATGAACACTGAAGCTTTCTTT.

This clonotype has just a few counts. This sequence joins TRBV7-9 and TRBJ2-1, with D perhaps assigned TRBD1 or TRBD2 (5 bases each). Germline loops: CDR1 SEHNR, CDR2 FQNEAQ (reference sequence). V lost 3 bases and J 3 bases, leaving 15 bases between the germline ends. The CDR3 has 16 residues. The CDR3 spells CASSFEGPPGYNEQFF. Written as DNA, the CDR3 is TGTGCCAGCAGCTTCGAGGGGCCGCCAGGCTACAATGAGCAGTTCTTC.

The CDR3 DNA is TGTGCCAGCAGTTCCGGGAGGGGGTTCGGCACTGAAGCTTTCTTT. This codes for CASSSGRGFGTEAFF. This chain connects TRBV27 to TRBJ1-1; the D gene is possibly TRBD1 (6 bases). Looked up from germline, CDR1 is MNHEY and CDR2 is SMNVEV (reference sequence). Trimming pared 4 bases from V and 4 bases from J, leaving 16 bases between. The CDR3 covers 15 residues.

The chain recombines TRBV6-1 with TRBJ1-2; a possible D gene is TRBD1 (5 bases). Germline V gene sequence: CDR1 MNHNS, CDR2 SASEGT. The CDR3 is 14 amino acids. V lost 5 bases and J lost 3, with 13 bases in between. CDR3 coding DNA: TGTGCCAGCAGTTCTTGGGGGATTGACTATGGCTACACCTTC. This codes for CASSSWGIDYGYTF.

The chain links TRBV9 to TRBJ2-1; D unresolved. Per germline, CDR1 SGDLS and CDR2 YYNGEE. CDR3 length: 15 residues. Trimming took off 4 bases at V and 0 bases at J, with 11 bases between the two ends. CDR3 amino acids: CASSPRSRSYNEQFF. CDR3 sequence (DNA): TGTGCCAGCAGCCCCCGTTCTCGCTCCTACAATGAGCAGTTCTTC.

This clonotype was seen once. Here the CDR3 DNA reads TGCGCCAGCAGCTTGGGGAACAGCCGAGTTAACCGACAAGAGACCCAGTACTTC. Amino acids: CASSLGNSRVNRQETQYF. This sequence joins TRBV5-1 and TRBJ2-5, with D uncertain. V lost 0 bases to trimming and J lost 2 bases, with 20 bases between them. Germline loops: CDR1 SGHRS, CDR2 YFSETQ. The CDR3 contains 18 residues.

A few counts support this clonotype. The chain uses TRBV4-2 and TRBJ2-1; 11 positions agree with TRBD2. Per germline, CDR1 LGHNA and CDR2 YNFKEQ. The CDR3 is 16 amino acids. The V segment lost 0 bases and the J segment 12 bases; nucleotides outside the gene matches: 10. CDR3 region: CASSQDGASGGRGQFF. CDR3 sequence (DNA): TGTGCCAGCAGCCAAGATGGTGCTAGCGGGGGGCGGGGGCAGTTCTTC.

This clonotype was seen repeatedly, ten times or more. V gene TRBV2 combines with J gene TRBJ1-2; 8 bases agree with TRBD1. The CDR3 length is 13 residues. V trimming: 2 bases; J trimming: 8 bases; junction bases outside the gene matches: 4. Germline V CDR1 and CDR2: SNHLY, FYNNEI. CDR3 protein: CASSELQGDGYTF. The CDR3 nucleotides are TGTGCCAGCAGTGAACTACAGGGGGACGGCTACACCTTC. The complete variable domain, with remaining parts taken from reference TRBV2 and TRBJ1-2, reads EPEVTQTPSHQVTQMGQEVILRCVPISNHLYFYWYRQILGQKVEFLVSFYNNEISEKSEIFDDQFSVERPDGSNFTLKIRSTKLEDSAMYFCASSELQGDGYTFGSGTRLTVV.

This rearrangement joins TRBV10-2 to TRBJ2-3, with 7 bases fitting TRBD1. Germline V gene data show CDR1 as WSHSY and CDR2 as SAAADI. The CDR3 contains 15 residues. The trim removed 7 bases at V and 0 bases at J, leaving 7 bases unmatched. DNA for the CDR3: TGCGCCAGCACCTCGACAGGGAGAAGCACAGATACGCAGTATTTT. The encoded protein is CASTSTGRSTDTQYF.